What follows describes a single T cell receptor (beta chain). Its recognized antigen is unknown. No base-level quality is on record; no much larger clone is a single base apart. Explained via the paper, the time point label denotes: individuals recovered from natural SARS-CoV-2 infection. These data come from a study of Ad26.COV2.S vaccination and SARS-CoV-2 variants (dated by TCRdb to about 2021). A note on the overall study: TCRbeta repertoire sequencing was used to assess the specificity and breadth of SARS-CoV-2-reactive T cell receptors after Ad26.COV2.S vaccination. The TCR-sequenced set comprised about 32 samples: around 20 Ad26.COV2.S vaccine recipients, 5 placebo recipients and 8 SARS-CoV-2 convalescent individuals. Overall results and qualifications from the work: Non-spike TCR breadth was comparable between vaccine and placebo recipients, consistent with the vaccine containing only spike. Substantial breadth of spike-specific CD8+ and CD4+ T cell responses was reported after vaccination. The authors noted that the TCR breadth and depth analyses may have underestimated total T cell responses. Ad26.COV2.S recipients had higher spike-specific TCR breadth than placebo recipients (P = 0.0014).

The CDR3 goes from the cysteine to the phenylalanine over 16 residues. The retained sequence is limited to the CDR3, 48 bases, with the frame set at the first base. Trimming takes 4 bases off V and 4 bases off J; junction bases not matched to a gene: 5. As encoded in the germline V gene, CDR1 is SGHRS while CDR2 is YFSETQ. The immunoSEQ Assay was used to sequence TCRbeta CDR3 regions. After extraction, genomic DNA underwent amplification by bias-controlled multiplex PCR, followed by high-throughput sequencing. The paper's data handling went like this. To quantify the absolute abundance of every unique TCRbeta CDR3 region, sequences were collapsed and filtered. T cell fraction was estimated by normalization of TCRbeta template counts to usable DNA, with usable DNA being measured through amplification of reference genes present in all nucleated cells. Repertoire TCRs were annotated as SARS-CoV-2-specific by exact matching of V gene, CDR3 amino acid sequence and J gene to a known reactive TCR set. The reference SARS-CoV-2 TCR set was obtained from MIRA and was filtered for enrichment in COVID-19-positive ImmuneCODE repertoires, whereby public or cross-reactive TCRs were removed. Based on the MIRA antigens, annotated TCRs were further analysed at the level of specific ORF or position within ORF. Breadth was defined as annotated unique rearrangements over total unique productive rearrangements; depth was the summed frequency of those rearrangements. Group comparisons of TCR breadth used two-sided Wilcoxon rank-sum tests. TCRdb retrieved this table from immuneACCESS and kept in-frame rearrangements only. Not all clones are present; in checked studies, unresolved V genes account for under half, and no reason is known for the remainder. The DNA was the basis for D and trimming; V, J and clone size are from that table. The sample includes about 94,000 clones, with more than 65% observed a single time. The leading ten clones occupy 15% to 20% of the sample.

This specimen consisted of peripheral blood, obtained after recovery from COVID-19. The rearrangement joined TRBV5-1 to TRBJ2-5; 15 of the junction bases match TRBD2. This TCR was recovered from a human donor who had recovered from COVID-19. Here is the DNA: TGCGCCAGCAGCCTCCCGGGACTAGCGGGAGGAGAGACCCAGTACTTC. Its translation reads: CASSLPGLAGGETQYF.